This T cell receptor beta chain was documented in a study of beta chain features in type 1 diabetes. The isolated RNA, all of it, was reverse transcribed, so expressed TCRB transcripts were what got sequenced. Clones were read by immunoSEQ multiplex PCR, and TCRdb kept only the in-frame ones, dropping some. The data hold fewer than 350,000 clones, with 15% observed a single time. This clone has a handful of counts. The antigen is not known. V dropped 3 bases and J dropped 0; count of bases not matched to a gene: 11. In germline, CDR1 is LGHNA, CDR2 YSLEER. The CDR3 spans 19 residues. Study-level results: cDNA-based reads could over-represent cells with high TCR expression. In every one of the four CD4+ subsets, TCRB CDR3s were moderately but significantly shorter in Type 1 diabetes patients.

One heparinised draw of blood, averaging roughly 120 mL, came from each donor. Each sorted fraction was over 95% pure. The clonotype was recovered from a man aged 18 to 29 with type 1 diabetes. This chain links TRBV4-3 with TRBJ2-6; 7 bases map to TRBD1. The sample taken for sequencing was naive CD4+ T cells from blood. CDR3 loop: CASSQQPTGFGSGANVLTF. The CDR3 region has the DNA TGCGCCAGCAGCCAGCAACCGACAGGGTTTGGCTCTGGGGCCAACGTCCTGACTTTC.